These 13 T cell receptor beta chains originate from one sample sequenced in a study of T cell responses to AZD1222 COVID-19 vaccine. Using immunoSEQ multiplex PCR, the repertoire was profiled, and TCRdb retains in-frame clones only, with some absent. Counted here are 100,000 to 150,000 clones, roughly 90% occurring once; the ten biggest clones make up under 2%. The sample here was peripheral blood, taken on day 0 of AZD1222 vaccination. The receptors here all came from an adult in good health.

The rearrangement links TRBV28 to TRBJ2-5; no firm D call. The CDR3 is 14 amino acids. V dropped 3 bases and J dropped 10 bases, with 18 bases sitting between them. Germline CDR1 reads MDHEN; CDR2 reads SYDVKM. This CDR3 is CASSFMFGRPDQYF. CDR3 in DNA: TGTGCCAGCAGTTTTATGTTTGGCCGCCCTGACCAGTACTTC.

This rearrangement joins TRBV11-2 to TRBJ1-2, with 10 bases matching TRBD1. Unmatched junction bases numbered 4, after V lost 4 bases and J lost 8 bases. CDR1 and CDR2 (germline): SGHAT, FQNNGV. The CDR3 length is 13 residues. The CDR3: CASSSGTGEGYTF. The CDR3 DNA is TGTGCCAGCAGCTCAGGGACAGGGGAAGGCTACACCTTC.

V gene TRBV7-3 combines with J gene TRBJ2-2; D gene ambiguous. This CDR3 has 12 amino acids. The germline V gene has CDR1 SGHTA and CDR2 FQGTGA. The V gene lost 5 bases and the J gene lost 8 bases, with 9 bases spanning the gap. CDR3 residues: CASSPGLGELFF. The CDR3 coding sequence is TGTGCCAGCAGCCCCGGTTTAGGGGAGCTGTTTTTT.

The chain links TRBV6-5 to TRBJ1-1; the D is unclear. The V and J ends lost 10 bases and 0 bases respectively, with 12 bases between them. Per the germline V gene, CDR1 is MNHEY and CDR2 is SVGAGI. The CDR3 spans 13 residues. The CDR3 region is CATRFWMNTEAFF. The CDR3 coding sequence is TGTGCCACCCGGTTTTGGATGAACACTGAAGCTTTCTTT.

The chain has TRBV6-5 and TRBJ1-3; TRBD1 matches 11 bases. The CDR3 length is 14 residues. The trim removed 2 bases at V and 8 bases at J, leaving 2 bases unmatched. From germline, CDR1 is MNHEY and CDR2 SVGAGI. The CDR3 loop is CASSYGDRGYTIYF. The CDR3 DNA reads TGTGCCAGCAGTTACGGGGACAGGGGGTACACCATATATTTT.

The chain is built from TRBV6-1 and TRBJ1-1; D not resolved. Looked up from germline, CDR1 is MNHNS and CDR2 is SASEGT. V was cut by 3 bases and J by 4 bases, with 9 bases left in between. CDR3 length: 13 amino acids. The DNA for the CDR3 is TGTGCCAGCAGTGAGGTTGAGGCCACTGAAGCTTTCTTT. Translating gives CASSEVEATEAFF.

The chain couples TRBV28 to TRBJ2-7; 7 nucleotides agree with TRBD1. The trim removed 5 bases at V and 0 bases at J, leaving 19 bases unmatched. The CDR3 extends over 19 amino acids. Looked up from germline, CDR1 is MDHEN and CDR2 is SYDVKM. CDR3 bases: TGTGCCAGCAGTCCCCTATTCCGTGAGACAGGGTTGAGCTCCTACGAGCAGTACTTC. It is translated as CASSPLFRETGLSSYEQYF.

This chain joins TRBV7-8 and TRBJ2-4, with D possibly matching TRBD1 (6 bases). This CDR3 has 12 amino acids. V lost 4 bases, J lost 9 bases, and 10 bases lay in between. Germline V gives CDR1 SGHVS, CDR2 FQNEAQ. The CDR3 protein is CASSSGQSIQYF. The CDR3 DNA reads TGTGCCAGCAGCTCGGGACAATCCATTCAGTACTTC.

This chain uses TRBV6-5 with TRBJ1-1, with 8 bases identical to TRBD1. J gave up 6 bases and V 4 bases, and 13 bases lay outside the gene matches. The CDR3 is made up of 16 amino acids. Germline CDR1 and CDR2: MNHEY and SVGAGI. This CDR3 is CASSFSLIPGQAEAFF. The DNA of the CDR3 is TGTGCCAGCAGTTTTTCGTTAATTCCGGGACAGGCTGAAGCTTTCTTT.

This clone was seen only a few times. V is TRBV5-1 and J is TRBJ2-7; TRBD2 might be the D (6 bases). Germline V gives CDR1 SGHRS, CDR2 YFSETQ. V was shortened by 4 bases and J by 0 bases, with 11 bases between the two germline ends. The CDR3 has 14 amino acids. CDR3 sequence (DNA): TGCGCCAGCAGCCCTGGGACTTCCTCCTACGAGCAGTACTTC. It is translated as CASSPGTSSYEQYF.

The chain combines TRBV9 with TRBJ1-2; D gene unclear. The germline V and J ends were trimmed by 4 bases and 8 bases, with 12 bases remaining between them. Germline CDR1 and CDR2: SGDLS and YYNGEE. This CDR3 is 12 amino acids long. The CDR3 coding sequence is TGTGCCAGCAGCATCAACATGGGAGGCTACACCTTC. Its translation: CASSINMGGYTF.

The chain couples TRBV27 to TRBJ2-7; D call uncertain. The length of the CDR3 is 14 residues. V was trimmed by 6 bases and J by 3 bases, leaving 15 bases between them. In germline, CDR1 is MNHEY, CDR2 SMNVEV (reference sequence). The CDR3 sequence: CASSHLQGNYEQYF. The CDR3, as DNA: TGTGCCAGCAGCCACTTACAAGGAAACTACGAGCAGTACTTC.

This chain joins TRBV19 and TRBJ1-5; TRBD1 matches at 9 bases. This CDR3 is 17 amino acids long. J was trimmed by 7 bases and V by 7 bases; bases with no gene match: 17. Germline V gene lookup returns CDR1 LNHDA and CDR2 SQIVND (reference sequence). The CDR3 DNA reads as TGTGCCAGTACCTGGCGGACAGGGGCTTCTGTTGGGCAGCCCCAGCATTTT. It is translated as CASTWRTGASVGQPQHF.